These 20 T cell receptor beta chains came from one sample sequenced in a study of T cells in Graves' hyperthyroidism and ophthalmopathy. What was amplified from RNA transcripts were TCR beta CDR3 regions. HTBI primers were used for first-round RT-PCR of the TCR CDR3. TCRdb redid the calling of the multiplex PCR reads with MiXCR, one entry per CDR3 protein. The table lists approximately 590,000 distinct CDR3 sequences, roughly 50% of them singletons. The sequencing sample was made of peripheral blood or thyroid tissue (not recorded which). The receptor source for this set is a woman aged 18-29 years with Graves' hyperthyroidism.

The CDR3 sequence: CASSHSPTSGIETQYF. The CDR3 DNA follows: TGTGCCAGCAGTCATAGTCCCACTAGCGGGATTGAGACCCAGTACTTC. The V and J genes are TRBV2 and TRBJ2-5; 10 bases line up with TRBD2. This CDR3 has 16 amino acids. CDR1 SNHLY and CDR2 FYNNEI come from the germline V gene. V lost 5 bases and J lost 5; bases outside the gene matches: 11.

The table lists this clonotype with a few counts. DNA for the CDR3: TGTGCCAGCAGCTTCTCCGAGGCTAATGAAAAACTGTTTTTT. It translates to CASSFSEANEKLFF. The chain combines TRBV7-9 with TRBJ1-4; no clear D. Germline V CDR1 and CDR2: SEHNR, FQNEAQ (reference sequence). This CDR3 comprises 14 residues. Deletions cut 3 bases from V and 3 bases from J, with 8 bases between.

For this clonotype: One end of the junction is discordant with germline, which a read error may explain. The CDR3 spells CTSSPGSNYGHTF. For the CDR3, the DNA is TGTACCAGCAGCCCTGGATCGAACTATGGCCACACCTTC. The genes are TRBV5-6 and TRBJ1-2; D uncertain. The germline V gene has CDR1 SGHDT and CDR2 YYEEEE. This CDR3 has 13 residues.

This clonotype was counted at least ten times. The genes are TRBV2 and TRBJ2-2; D ambiguous. V lost 4 bases to trimming and J lost 7 bases, with 10 bases between them. Germline assignment: CDR1 SNHLY and CDR2 FYNNEI. CDR3 size: 13 residues. CDR3 coding DNA: TGTGCCAGCAGTGTCTACTCGGTCGGGGAGCTGTTTTTT. Translated, it gives CASSVYSVGELFF.

This clonotype was seen at least ten times. The CDR3: CARQISTEAFF. The DNA for the CDR3 is TGTGCCAGACAGATCTCCACTGAAGCTTTCTTT. The J gene is TRBJ1-1, the V gene TRBV2; D is undetermined. The CDR3 consists of 11 residues. Germline CDR1 SNHLY, CDR2 FYNNEI. Trimming pared 9 bases from V and 4 bases from J, leaving 9 bases between.

The rearrangement uses TRBV5-4 and TRBJ2-6; D remains ambiguous. Per germline, CDR1 SGHNT and CDR2 YYREEE (reference sequence). V was pared by 2 bases and J by 2 bases, with 14 bases between. This CDR3 has 17 amino acids. CDR3 sequence: CASSFYLNAPGANVLTF. CDR3 nucleotide sequence: TGTGCCAGCAGCTTTTACCTTAACGCCCCTGGGGCCAACGTCCTGACTTTC.

J is TRBJ2-7 and V is TRBV7-2, with 8 positions matching TRBD2. This CDR3 has 18 amino acids. Germline V gene data show CDR1 as SGHTA and CDR2 as FQGNSA. The V segment lost 1 base and the J segment 2 bases; nucleotides outside the gene matches: 13. CDR3 in amino acids: CASSLEATRTSRTYEQYF. In nucleotides, the CDR3 is TGTGCCAGCAGCTTAGAGGCAACACGGACTAGCCGAACCTACGAGCAGTACTTC.

This clonotype turned up a few times. This chain uses TRBV7-2 with TRBJ2-7; D remains unclear. This CDR3 is 14 amino acids long. Germline-derived CDR1 and CDR2 are SGHTA and FQGNSA. Trimming pared 1 base from V and 0 bases from J, leaving 7 bases between. Written as DNA, the CDR3 is TGTGCCAGCAGCTTAGGGACCTACTCCTACGAGCAGTACTTC. This codes for CASSLGTYSYEQYF.

The rearrangement joins TRBV11-1 to TRBJ2-7, with 9 bases fitting TRBD1. V trimming: 5 bases; J trimming: 3 bases; junction bases outside the gene matches: 8. Germline V gives CDR1 SGHAT, CDR2 FQDESV (reference sequence). This CDR3 comprises 15 residues. This chain's CDR3 is CASSQPGTGFYEQYF. Here the CDR3 DNA reads TGTGCCAGCAGCCAGCCTGGGACAGGGTTCTACGAGCAGTACTTC.

This CDR3 is CASKGRANPLGDEQYF. The DNA of the CDR3 is TGTGCCAGCAAGGGAAGGGCTAACCCACTCGGGGACGAGCAGTACTTC. The chain uses TRBV9 and TRBJ2-7; perhaps TRBD2 as D (5 bases). In germline, CDR1 is SGDLS, CDR2 YYNGEE. Trimming stripped 6 bases from V and 5 bases from J, with 24 bases between. This CDR3 spans 16 amino acids.

This clonotype occurred many times. The CDR3 loop is CASSLQQGPEQYF. DNA of the CDR3: TGTGCCAGCAGCCTCCAACAGGGGCCCGAGCAGTACTTC. The V and J genes are TRBV7-9 and TRBJ2-7; 7 bases are a match to TRBD1. Germline V gene lookup returns CDR1 SEHNR and CDR2 FQNEAQ (reference sequence). The CDR3 spans 13 residues. V was clipped by 5 bases and J by 6 bases; unmatched bases: 7.

This chain joins TRBV7-9 and TRBJ2-5; D perhaps matches TRBD2 (6 bases). Trimming pared 1 base from V and 1 base from J, leaving 7 bases between. CDR3 length equals 14 residues. The V gene's germline CDR1 is SEHNR and CDR2 FQNEAQ (reference sequence). The CDR3 protein is CASSLDGSQETQYF. CDR3 in DNA: TGTGCCAGCAGCTTAGACGGGAGCCAAGAGACCCAGTACTTC.

The V call is TRBV20-1, the J call TRBJ2-7; 7 bases are shared with TRBD2. V gave up 3 bases and J gave up 9 bases; unmatched junction bases: 8. There are 12 residues in the CDR3. The germline V gene encodes CDR1 DFQATT and CDR2 SNEGSKA (reference sequence). CDR3 sequence: CSASTGRLGQYF. The CDR3 bases are TGCAGTGCTAGTACCGGGAGGTTGGGGCAGTACTTC.

This rearrangement joins TRBV2 to TRBJ1-1; D not certain. Germline V lookup: CDR1 SNHLY, CDR2 FYNNEI. Trimming left V 1 base short and J 8 bases short, with 8 bases between. The CDR3 extends over 12 amino acids. CDR3: CASSEEGREAFF. The DNA for the CDR3 is TGTGCCAGCAGTGAAGAAGGGCGAGAAGCTTTCTTT.

For this clonotype: The missing conserved phenylalanine or tryptophan at the end of this CDR3 makes a read error likely. No DNA is shown, since the ends of the CDR3 on it are uncertain; the CDR3 is the one TCRdb lists. This rearrangement joins TRBV7-3 to TRBJ1-6. The CDR3 numbers 9 amino acids, ends counted. The germline V gene encodes CDR1 SGHTA and CDR2 FQGTGA. The CDR3 region is CASSHVANS.

The rearrangement links TRBV6-1 to TRBJ1-4, with no clear D. CDR3 length equals 15 residues. Germline V gene data show CDR1 as MNHNS and CDR2 as SASEGT. The ends were cut back, 6 bases at V and 8 bases at J, with 19 bases in the middle. The CDR3: CASSPMGYLTEKLFF. The CDR3, as DNA: TGTGCCAGCAGCCCCATGGGATACTTGACGGAAAAACTGTTTTTT.

V gene TRBV2 combines with J gene TRBJ1-6; D is perhaps TRBD1 (5 bases). Germline V gene data show CDR1 as SNHLY and CDR2 as FYNNEI. The V gene lost 4 bases and the J gene lost 10 bases, with 11 bases spanning the gap. The CDR3 length is 13 residues. The CDR3 loop is CASSVSGDSPLHF. In DNA form, the CDR3 reads TGTGCCAGCAGTGTGTCGGGGGACTCACCCCTCCACTTT.

This clonotype has ten or more counts. The chain combines TRBV10-2 with TRBJ2-7; no reliable D call. CDR1 WSHSY and CDR2 SAAADI come from the germline V gene. This CDR3 is built from 15 residues. Trimming shortened V by 3 bases and J by 4 bases, and 16 bases separated the two germline ends. The CDR3 here is CASSETRPTRYEQYF. CDR3 DNA: TGCGCCAGCAGTGAAACTCGCCCCACGAGGTACGAGCAGTACTTC.

The chain links TRBV28 to TRBJ2-5; D assignment may be TRBD1 or TRBD2 (5 bases each). The V end lost 8 bases, the J end lost 4 bases, and 17 bases lay between the germline ends. Germline-derived CDR1 and CDR2 are MDHEN and SYDVKM. This CDR3 comprises 14 residues. The CDR3 DNA sequence: TGTGCCAGCCGGCCCGAACCGAGGGGAGAGACCCAGTACTTC. Translated, it gives CASRPEPRGETQYF.

The CDR3 DNA follows: TGTGCCAGCAGCCAAGTTATACAGCAAGAGACCCAGTACTTC. Translated, it gives CASSQVIQQETQYF. The chain recombines TRBV3-1 with TRBJ2-5; unclear D gene. The CDR3 is 14 residues long. Germline V gene lookup returns CDR1 LGHDT and CDR2 YNNKEL (reference sequence). V lost 1 base to trimming and J lost 2 bases, with 8 bases between them.